Listed here are 13 T cell receptor beta chains from one sample, sequenced in a study of blood T cell repertoires in COVID-19. Clones were read by immunoSEQ multiplex PCR, and TCRdb kept only the in-frame ones, dropping some. The sample contains about 270,000 clones, approximately 92% of which appear only once. Sequenced sample: peripheral blood. These receptor sequences come from a person aged 18-30 years with COVID-19, enrolled during active disease.

The chain joins TRBV7-9 to TRBJ1-4; D is unresolved. The germline V gene has CDR1 SEHNR and CDR2 FQNEAQ (reference sequence). The V end lost 5 bases, the J end lost 0 bases, and 10 bases lay between the germline ends. There are 15 residues in the CDR3. The CDR3 loop is CASSPGVSTNEKLFF. Written as DNA, the CDR3 is TGTGCCAGCAGCCCCGGGGTTTCAACTAATGAAAAACTGTTTTTT.

The V and J genes are TRBV7-9 and TRBJ2-5; 7 positions match TRBD1. The junction had 10 bases not matched to a gene; V was cut back by 5 bases and J by 4 bases. The CDR3 consists of 15 residues. Germline V lookup: CDR1 SEHNR, CDR2 FQNEAQ (reference sequence). The CDR3 here is CASSGRQGKGETQYF. The CDR3 region has the DNA TGTGCCAGCAGCGGGAGACAGGGCAAAGGAGAGACCCAGTACTTC.

The rearrangement links TRBV4-2 to TRBJ2-7; 9 bases line up with TRBD2. Germline V CDR1 and CDR2: LGHNA, YNFKEQ. This CDR3 comprises 17 residues. Trimming cost V 1 base and J 2 bases; bases outside gene matches: 9. CDR3 region: CASSQVTGLAVTYEQYF. DNA of the CDR3: TGTGCCAGCAGCCAAGTAACGGGACTAGCAGTAACCTACGAGCAGTACTTC.

The DNA for the CDR3 is TGTGCCAGCAGTTACTTGGCGGGAGCCTACAATGAGCAGTTCTTC. This gives the protein CASSYLAGAYNEQFF. The chain employs TRBV6-2 or TRBV6-3 and TRBJ2-1; TRBD2 matches 7 bases. CDR3 length equals 15 residues. Trimming took 1 base from V and 2 from J; bases not matched to a gene: 2. In germline, CDR1 is MNHEY, CDR2 SVGEGT.

V and J are TRBV18 and TRBJ2-1; TRBD2 agrees at 11 bases. The CDR3 totals 16 residues. Germline V gene sequence: CDR1 KGHSH, CDR2 LQKENI. Trimming cost V 1 base and J 4 bases; bases outside gene matches: 3. The CDR3 nucleotides are TGTGCCAGCTCACCACAGACTAGCGGGATATACAATGAGCAGTTCTTC. This codes for CASSPQTSGIYNEQFF.

This chain uses TRBV5-4 with TRBJ1-1; no firm D call. The germline V gene has CDR1 SGHNT and CDR2 YYREEE (reference sequence). The length of the CDR3 is 11 residues. V gave up 4 bases and J gave up 11 bases, with 12 bases separating them. CDR3 in DNA: TGTGCCAGCAGCACAAACACCGGGGCTTTCTTT. It encodes CASSTNTGAFF.

The genes are TRBV27 and TRBJ2-7; 10 bases fit TRBD2. V was clipped by 0 bases and J by 1 base; unmatched bases: 6. Germline-derived CDR1 and CDR2 are MNHEY and SMNVEV (reference sequence). The length of the CDR3 is 17 residues. The CDR3 DNA reads TGTGCCAGCAGTTTATCTTTGCCGACTAGCGGGTCCTACGAGCAGTACTTC. Protein sequence: CASSLSLPTSGSYEQYF.

The V and J genes are TRBV2 and TRBJ2-1; 7 bases fit TRBD2. The J segment lost 8 bases and the V segment lost 4 bases, leaving 8 bases of the junction unmatched. Per the germline V gene, CDR1 is SNHLY and CDR2 is FYNNEI. The CDR3 is 14 residues long. CDR3 sequence: CASSVELASDEQFF. CDR3 coding DNA: TGTGCCAGCAGTGTTGAACTAGCGAGCGATGAGCAGTTCTTC.

The V gene is TRBV10-3, the J gene TRBJ2-5; 9 nucleotides match TRBD2. This CDR3 region has 18 residues. Germline CDR1 is ENHRY and CDR2 is SYGVKD. V lost 0 bases and J lost 2; bases outside the gene matches: 10. This CDR3 reads CAISESTLGLAGQETQYF. The CDR3 DNA is TGTGCCATCAGTGAGTCGACTCTTGGGCTAGCGGGACAAGAGACCCAGTACTTC.

V gene TRBV7-9 combines with J gene TRBJ1-2, with TRBD1 matching over 7 bases. The germline CDR1 and CDR2 sequences are SEHNR and FQNEAQ (reference sequence). V lost 5 bases, J lost 6 bases, and 3 bases stayed unmatched. The CDR3 contains 12 residues. The CDR3: CASSGGTDGYTF. Here the CDR3 DNA reads TGTGCCAGCAGCGGCGGGACAGATGGCTACACCTTC.

The rearrangement links TRBV14 to TRBJ2-7; maybe TRBD1 (6 bases). The CDR3 spans 15 residues. Trimming left V 1 base short and J 3 bases short, with 13 bases between. From germline, CDR1 is SGHDN and CDR2 FVKESK. The CDR3 DNA is TGTGCCAGCAGCCAAGCGGGGACACCGGACTACGAGCAGTACTTC. This gives the protein CASSQAGTPDYEQYF.

The CDR3: CASRQQGAAETQYF. As DNA, the CDR3 is TGTGCCAGCAGACAACAGGGGGCTGCAGAGACCCAGTACTTC. The genes are TRBV5-8 and TRBJ2-5; 9 bases line up with TRBD1. CDR3 size: 14 residues. The J segment lost 4 bases and the V segment lost 5 bases, leaving 6 bases of the junction unmatched. CDR1 SGHTS and CDR2 YDEGEE come from the germline V gene.

In this sample, this clone turned up a few times. The chain employs TRBV6-6 and TRBJ2-7, with a weak D call TRBD1 (6 bases). The V gene lost 0 bases and the J gene lost 0 bases, with 6 bases spanning the gap. Germline V gene sequence: CDR1 MNHNY, CDR2 SVGAGI (reference sequence). CDR3 length: 14 residues. CDR3 in amino acids: CASSYSDSSYEQYF. As DNA, the CDR3 is TGTGCCAGCAGTTACTCGGACAGCTCCTACGAGCAGTACTTC.